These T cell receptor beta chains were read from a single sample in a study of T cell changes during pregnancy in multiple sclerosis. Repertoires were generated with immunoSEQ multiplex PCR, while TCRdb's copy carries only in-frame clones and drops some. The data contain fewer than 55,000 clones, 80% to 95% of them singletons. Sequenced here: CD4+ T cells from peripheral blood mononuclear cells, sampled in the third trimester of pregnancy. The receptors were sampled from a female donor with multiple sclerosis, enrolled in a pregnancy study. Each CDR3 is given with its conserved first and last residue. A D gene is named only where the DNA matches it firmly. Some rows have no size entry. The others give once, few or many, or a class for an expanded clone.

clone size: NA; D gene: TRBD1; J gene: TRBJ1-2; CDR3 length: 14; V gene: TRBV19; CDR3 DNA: TGTGCCAGTAGTATAGACAGGGGGGTCTATGGCTACACCTTC; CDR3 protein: CASSIDRGVYGYTF
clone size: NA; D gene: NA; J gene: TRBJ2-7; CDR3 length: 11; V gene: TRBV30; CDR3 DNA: TGTGCCTGGATCGTCGGGGTCGAGCAGTACTTC; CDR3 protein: CAWIVGVEQYF
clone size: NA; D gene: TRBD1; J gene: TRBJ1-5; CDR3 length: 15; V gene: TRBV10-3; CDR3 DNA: TGTGCCATCAGTGAGTCGACAGGGTTCGGTCAGCCCCAGCATTTT; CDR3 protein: CAISESTGFGQPQHF
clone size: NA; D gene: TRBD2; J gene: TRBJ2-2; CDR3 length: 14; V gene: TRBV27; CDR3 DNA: TGTGCCAGCCGGGGACTAGCGGGGCCCGGGGAGCTGTTTTTT; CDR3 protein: CASRGLAGPGELFF
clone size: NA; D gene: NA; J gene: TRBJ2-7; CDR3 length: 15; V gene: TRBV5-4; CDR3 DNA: TGTGCCAGCAGTCCGGACGGGGGAACCGGTTACGAGCAGTACTTC; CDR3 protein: CASSPDGGTGYEQYF
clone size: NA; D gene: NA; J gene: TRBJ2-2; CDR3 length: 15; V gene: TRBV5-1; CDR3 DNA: TGCGCCAGCAGCTTGGAGGCTAGCGTCACCGGGGAGCTGTTTTTT; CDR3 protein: CASSLEASVTGELFF
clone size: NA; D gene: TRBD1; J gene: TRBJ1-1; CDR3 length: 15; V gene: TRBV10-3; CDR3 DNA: TGTGCCATCAGTGGTAGACAGGGGACGAACACTGAAGCTTTCTTT; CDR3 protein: CAISGRQGTNTEAFF
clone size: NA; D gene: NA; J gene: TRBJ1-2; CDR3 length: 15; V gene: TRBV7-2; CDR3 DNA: TGTGCCAGCAGCCCCCGACAGGTCTCTAGGTATGGCTACACCTTC; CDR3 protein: CASSPRQVSRYGYTF
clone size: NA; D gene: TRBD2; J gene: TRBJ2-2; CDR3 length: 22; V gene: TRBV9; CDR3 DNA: TGTGCCAGCAGCGTAGATGCAGGGTTAGCTAGCGGGGGATTCCTGAACACCGGGGAGCTGTTTTTT; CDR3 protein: CASSVDAGLASGGFLNTGELFF
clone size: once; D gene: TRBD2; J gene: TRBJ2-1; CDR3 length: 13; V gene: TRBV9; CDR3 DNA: TGTGCCAGCAGCCTGAGACTAGCGGGGGAACTGTTCTTC; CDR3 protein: CASSLRLAGELFF
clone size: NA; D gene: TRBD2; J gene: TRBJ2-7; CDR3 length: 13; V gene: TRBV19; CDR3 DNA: TGTGCCAGTAGCGGGCTAGCGGACTACGAGCAGTACTTC; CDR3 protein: CASSGLADYEQYF
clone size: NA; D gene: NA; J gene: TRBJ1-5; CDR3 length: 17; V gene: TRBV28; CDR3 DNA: TGTGCCAGCAGTTTACGACCGGTGGGCAGGGCTCATCAGCCCCAGCATTTT; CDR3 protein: CASSLRPVGRAHQPQHF
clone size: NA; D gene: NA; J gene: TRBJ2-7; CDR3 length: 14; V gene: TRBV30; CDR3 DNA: TGTGCCTGGAGTGTAAGTATATTTCAGAACGAGCAGTACTTC; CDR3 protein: CAWSVSIFQNEQYF
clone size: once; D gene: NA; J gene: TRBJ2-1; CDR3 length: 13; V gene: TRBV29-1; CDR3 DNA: TGCAGCGTCGGGACATCCGCCAACAATGAGCAGTTCTTC; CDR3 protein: CSVGTSANNEQFF
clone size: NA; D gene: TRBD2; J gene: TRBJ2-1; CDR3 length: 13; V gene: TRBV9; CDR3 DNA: TGTGCCAGCAGCCTTAGACTAGCCGATGAGCAGTTCTTC; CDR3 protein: CASSLRLADEQFF
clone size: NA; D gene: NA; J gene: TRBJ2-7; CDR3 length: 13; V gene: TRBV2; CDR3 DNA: TGTGCCAGCAGTGAATCAGTCTCCTACGAGCAGTACTTC; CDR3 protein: CASSESVSYEQYF
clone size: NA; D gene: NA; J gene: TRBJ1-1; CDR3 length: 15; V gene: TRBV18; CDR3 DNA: TGTGCCAGCTCACCCACGATGGCGGGGGGTCCTGAAGCTTTCTTT; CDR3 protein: CASSPTMAGGPEAFF
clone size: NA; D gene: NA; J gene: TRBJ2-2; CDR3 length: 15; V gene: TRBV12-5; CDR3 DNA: TGTGCTAGTGGTTTGGGCGTCACCTCTCCCGGGGAGCTGTTTTTT; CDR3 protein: CASGLGVTSPGELFF
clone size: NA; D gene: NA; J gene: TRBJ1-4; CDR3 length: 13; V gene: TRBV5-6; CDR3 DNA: TGTGCCAGCAGCTTGTGGGGCGGTGAAAAACTGTTTTTT; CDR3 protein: CASSLWGGEKLFF
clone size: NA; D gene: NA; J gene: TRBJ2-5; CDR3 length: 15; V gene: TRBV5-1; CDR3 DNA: TGCGCCAGCAGCTTGGGGGCGGGGTTGCAAGAGACCCAGTACTTC; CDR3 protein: CASSLGAGLQETQYF
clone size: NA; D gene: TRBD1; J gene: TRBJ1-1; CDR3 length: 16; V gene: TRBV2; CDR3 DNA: TGTGCCAGCAGTGGAAACTCCGGGACAGGGCGAGGAGAAGCTTTCTTT; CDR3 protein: CASSGNSGTGRGEAFF
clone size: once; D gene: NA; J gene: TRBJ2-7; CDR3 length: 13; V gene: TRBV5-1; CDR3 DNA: TGCGCCAGCAGCACCGGACAGCGTGGCGAGCAGTACTTC; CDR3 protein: CASSTGQRGEQYF
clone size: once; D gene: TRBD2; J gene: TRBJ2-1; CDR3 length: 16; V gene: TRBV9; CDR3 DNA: TGTGCCAGCAGCGTAGCGGGGGGAAGCTCCTACAATGAGCAGTTCTTC; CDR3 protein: CASSVAGGSSYNEQFF
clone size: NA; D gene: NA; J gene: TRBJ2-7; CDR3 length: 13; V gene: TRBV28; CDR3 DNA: TGTGCCAGCAGTTGGGGCAGGGGCTACGAGCAGTACTTC; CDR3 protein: CASSWGRGYEQYF
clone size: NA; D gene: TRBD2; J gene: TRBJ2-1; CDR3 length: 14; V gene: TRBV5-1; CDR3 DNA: TGCGCCAGCAGCCTAGCGGGGGATTCCAATGAGCAGTTCTTC; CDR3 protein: CASSLAGDSNEQFF
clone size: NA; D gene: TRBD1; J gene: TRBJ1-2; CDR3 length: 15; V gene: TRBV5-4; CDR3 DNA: TGTGCCAGCAGCTTGGGGGGACAGGGGGAACGGGGCTACACCTTC; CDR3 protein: CASSLGGQGERGYTF
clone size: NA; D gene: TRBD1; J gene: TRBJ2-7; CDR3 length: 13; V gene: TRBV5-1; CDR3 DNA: TGCGCCAGCAGCCATGGGACAGACCCCGGGCAGTACTTC; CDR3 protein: CASSHGTDPGQYF